A single sample gave rise to the 29 T cell receptor beta chains below, sequenced in a study of blood T cell repertoires in COVID-19 (dated by TCRdb to between 2020 and 2021). The library was produced with the immunoSEQ multiplex PCR assay. The table comes from immuneACCESS by way of TCRdb, which keeps in-frame sequences with V and J called. Part of the clones is missing from these tables; in studies checked, under half for an unresolved V gene and the rest for unknown reasons. The sample table shows 45,000 to 55,000 clones, and around 78% are seen once. Less than 5.5% of the sample lies in the top ten. Sequenced input: peripheral blood. The receptors originated from a human donor in a cohort sampled during active COVID-19.

The V gene is TRBV13, the J gene TRBJ1-1, with D possibly matching TRBD1 (6 bases). The CDR3 consists of 16 residues. Germline-derived CDR1 and CDR2 are PRHDT and FYEKMQ (reference sequence). Trimming shortened V by 3 bases and J by 0 bases, and 14 bases separated the two germline ends. This CDR3 is CASSFTGPPLNTEAFF. The CDR3 DNA reads as TGTGCCAGCAGCTTTACAGGGCCACCCCTGAACACTGAAGCTTTCTTT.

The V call is TRBV7-2, the J call TRBJ1-1; possibly TRBD1 for D (6 bases). Trimming stripped 5 bases from V and 11 bases from J, with 18 bases between. Germline V gene data show CDR1 as SGHTA and CDR2 as FQGNSA. This CDR3 contains 13 residues. CDR3 residues: CASSKTTVDSAFF. The CDR3 bases are TGTGCCAGCAGCAAGACCACTGTGGACAGTGCTTTCTTT.

V and J are TRBV7-9 and TRBJ2-4; tentatively, D is TRBD2 (6 bases). The germline V and J ends were trimmed by 5 bases and 2 bases, with 19 bases remaining between them. Looked up from germline, CDR1 is SEHNR and CDR2 is FQNEAQ (reference sequence). The CDR3 runs to 17 residues. The CDR3 sequence: CASSLRTWEVSKNIQYF. The CDR3, as DNA: TGTGCCAGCAGCCTCCGGACGTGGGAGGTATCCAAAAACATTCAGTACTTC.

The CDR3 loop is CASSLRTGKNEKLFF. CDR3 sequence (DNA): TGCGCCAGCAGCTTGCGGACAGGGAAAAATGAAAAACTGTTTTTT. This chain links TRBV5-1 with TRBJ1-4, with 8 bases identical to TRBD1. Germline CDR1 reads SGHRS; CDR2 reads YFSETQ. This CDR3 region has 15 residues. V lost 1 base to trimming and J lost 5 bases; unmatched junction nucleotides: 4. Full variable domain (outside the CDR3, taken from reference TRBV5-1 and TRBJ1-4): KAGVTQTPRYLIKTRGQQVTLSCSPISGHRSVSWYQQTPGQGLQFLFEYFSETQRNKGNFPGRFSGRQFSNSRSEMNVSTLELGDSALYLCASSLRTGKNEKLFFGSGTQLSVL.

This chain uses TRBV11-2 with TRBJ1-1, with TRBD1 matching over 8 bases. CDR3 length equals 15 residues. Per germline, CDR1 SGHAT and CDR2 FQNNGV. V shed 5 bases, J shed 1 base, and the junction held 6 bases outside the gene matches. Here the CDR3 DNA reads TGTGCCAGCAGCCCCGGGACAGGCAAGAACACTGAAGCTTTCTTT. Translating it yields CASSPGTGKNTEAFF.

The J gene is TRBJ2-2, the V gene TRBV7-2; 9 positions agree with TRBD2. The CDR3 has 15 residues. The V segment lost 3 bases and the J segment 1 base; nucleotides outside the gene matches: 0. Germline V gene lookup returns CDR1 SGHTA and CDR2 FQGNSA. The CDR3 sequence is CASSLTSGNTGELFF. In DNA, the CDR3 is TGTGCCAGCAGCTTGACTAGCGGGAACACCGGGGAGCTGTTTTTT.

The rearrangement uses TRBV25-1 and TRBJ2-1, with a tentative D call TRBD2 (6 bases). The germline V gene encodes CDR1 MGHDK and CDR2 SYGVNS. CDR3 length: 17 amino acids. Trimming pared 2 bases from V and 6 bases from J, leaving 20 bases between. The CDR3 is CASSEPSGRGRFNEQFF. Here the CDR3 DNA reads TGTGCCAGCAGTGAACCCTCCGGGCGGGGTCGTTTCAATGAGCAGTTCTTC.

This chain links TRBV5-8 with TRBJ2-3, with TRBD2 matching over 12 bases. From germline, CDR1 is SGHTS and CDR2 YDEGEE. CDR3 length: 16 residues. The junction had 4 bases not matched to a gene; V was cut back by 3 bases and J by 2 bases. CDR3 region: CASSSGTSGLTDTQYF. CDR3 DNA sequence: TGTGCCAGCAGCTCCGGGACTAGCGGGCTCACAGATACGCAGTATTTT.

This clone was seen at least ten times. The V and J genes are TRBV30 and TRBJ1-5; D gene unclear. V lost 2 bases, J lost 11 bases, and 13 bases lay in between. The CDR3 consists of 12 residues. Per germline, CDR1 GTSNPN and CDR2 SVGIG (reference sequence). The CDR3 region is CAWSPTGNSQHF. DNA of the CDR3: TGTGCCTGGAGTCCCACCGGGAACTCCCAGCATTTT.

On this clone itself: Other DNA sequences of this sample code for an identical CDR3. V is TRBV12-3 or TRBV12-4 and J is TRBJ1-2, with a possible D match to TRBD1 (6 bases). The CDR3 covers 13 residues. Deletions cut 3 bases from V and 8 bases from J, with 13 bases between. The CDR3: CASSFGGGGGYTF. The DNA for the CDR3 is TGTGCCAGCAGTTTCGGGGGAGGGGGGGGCTACACCTTC.

The gene calls are TRBV12-3 or TRBV12-4 and TRBJ2-3; D gene ambiguous. The CDR3 runs to 12 residues. V dropped 4 bases and J dropped 8 bases, with 10 bases sitting between them. This chain's CDR3 is CASSSLLGTQYF. In DNA form, the CDR3 reads TGTGCCAGCAGTTCCCTTCTAGGTACGCAGTATTTT.

The V call is TRBV19, the J call TRBJ2-7; weak D call: TRBD2 (7 bases). Germline V gene lookup returns CDR1 LNHDA and CDR2 SQIVND (reference sequence). The CDR3 is 15 amino acids. Trimming pared 10 bases from V and 3 bases from J, leaving 22 bases between. The CDR3 sequence is CATTIVAGAHYEQYF. The CDR3 nucleotides read TGTGCCACCACCATAGTGGCGGGGGCGCACTACGAGCAGTACTTC.

V gene TRBV6-6 combines with J gene TRBJ2-3; 8 bases line up with TRBD1. V gave up 6 bases and J gave up 0 bases; unmatched junction bases: 5. Per germline, CDR1 MNHNY and CDR2 SVGAGI (reference sequence). The CDR3 runs to 15 residues. The CDR3 loop is CASSQRQGSTDTQYF. The CDR3 nucleotides are TGTGCCAGCAGCCAACGACAGGGGAGCACAGATACGCAGTATTTT.

The rearrangement uses TRBV10-1 and TRBJ2-3, with no clear D. Germline lookup yields CDR1 WNHNN and CDR2 SYGVQD (reference sequence). Trimming removed 0 bases from V and 2 bases from J, with 6 bases in between. This CDR3 region has 14 residues. The CDR3 DNA sequence: TGCGCCAGCAGTGAGTCGAGGAACACAGATACGCAGTATTTT. This sequence encodes CASSESRNTDTQYF.

The CDR3 region has the DNA TGTGCCAGCAGTTACTCGTCGGGTTCTGGAAACACCATATATTTT. This codes for CASSYSSGSGNTIYF. V gene TRBV6-5 combines with J gene TRBJ1-3; D call uncertain. V lost 0 bases and J 1 base, leaving 7 bases between the germline ends. Looked up from germline, CDR1 is MNHEY and CDR2 is SVGAGI. CDR3 length: 15 amino acids.

The V call is TRBV4-2, the J call TRBJ2-7, with D unclear. Germline CDR1 LGHNA, CDR2 YNFKEQ. CDR3 length: 14 residues. Trimming stripped 4 bases from V and 2 bases from J, with 12 bases between. CDR3 coding DNA: TGTGCCAGCAGCCGAACCCCGGAGACCTACGAGCAGTACTTC. Its translation: CASSRTPETYEQYF.

Comment on this clone: The same CDR3 is also encoded by other DNA sequences in this sample. The chain couples TRBV28 to TRBJ2-7; D gene ambiguous. The germline V gene encodes CDR1 MDHEN and CDR2 SYDVKM. The CDR3 totals 13 residues. V lost 2 bases, J lost 3 bases, and 8 bases lay in between. The CDR3 DNA follows: TGTGCCAGCAGTTTAGGTGGCGGCTACGAGCAGTACTTC. It is translated as CASSLGGGYEQYF.

V is TRBV5-4 and J is TRBJ2-1; 7 nucleotides align to TRBD1. The CDR3 has 14 amino acids. Germline V gene data show CDR1 as SGHNT and CDR2 as YYREEE (reference sequence). Trimming removed 4 bases from V and 2 bases from J; junction bases left unmatched: 3. The CDR3 is CASSGTVTYNEQFF. The CDR3 nucleotides read TGTGCCAGCAGCGGGACAGTCACCTACAATGAGCAGTTCTTC.

This chain links TRBV5-4 with TRBJ1-1; TRBD1 agrees at 9 bases. The CDR3 runs to 14 residues. Germline CDR1 SGHNT, CDR2 YYREEE (reference sequence). With V trimmed by 2 bases and J by 3 bases, 2 bases remained unmatched. CDR3 sequence: CASSFDRGYTEAFF. The CDR3 DNA reads as TGTGCCAGCAGCTTCGACAGGGGGTACACTGAAGCTTTCTTT.

The chain has TRBV5-1 and TRBJ1-1; D perhaps matches TRBD1 (6 bases). The germline CDR1 and CDR2 sequences are SGHRS and YFSETQ. CDR3 length equals 12 residues. V was trimmed by 4 bases and J by 8 bases, leaving 12 bases between them. The CDR3 is CASSPGQYEAFF. The DNA for the CDR3 is TGCGCCAGCAGCCCCGGACAGTACGAAGCTTTCTTT.

The rearrangement links TRBV6-5 to TRBJ1-1; D unresolved. The V gene lost 6 bases and the J gene lost 4 bases, with 12 bases spanning the gap. This CDR3 has 13 amino acids. Germline V lookup: CDR1 MNHEY, CDR2 SVGAGI. The CDR3 protein is CASRTTRRTEAFF. The CDR3 bases are TGTGCCAGCAGAACTACCCGGCGCACTGAAGCTTTCTTT.

The chain has TRBV30 and TRBJ1-1; 8 bases agree with TRBD1. Trimming at V came to 0 bases and at J to 5 bases, leaving 8 bases not matched to a gene. The CDR3 extends over 15 amino acids. Germline loops: CDR1 GTSNPN, CDR2 SVGIG (reference sequence). CDR3 DNA sequence: TGTGCCTGGAGTGTACGCAGGGGGCCGGGAACTGAAGCTTTCTTT. Translation gives CAWSVRRGPGTEAFF.

The V gene is TRBV19, the J gene TRBJ2-7, with TRBD1 matching over 7 bases. The junction had 11 bases not matched to a gene; V was cut back by 6 bases and J by 3 bases. Germline V gene data show CDR1 as LNHDA and CDR2 as SQIVND (reference sequence). CDR3 length equals 15 residues. CDR3 region: CASSLGAGGNYEQYF. CDR3 DNA sequence: TGTGCCAGTAGCTTGGGGGCAGGGGGTAACTACGAGCAGTACTTC.

V is TRBV9 and J is TRBJ2-2; 9 bases align to TRBD2. J was trimmed by 7 bases and V by 4 bases; bases with no gene match: 11. The V gene's germline CDR1 is SGDLS and CDR2 YYNGEE. The CDR3 consists of 16 residues. CDR3 protein: CASSFRAGGPGGELFF. In DNA, the CDR3 is TGTGCCAGCAGCTTCCGGGCGGGAGGGCCCGGCGGGGAGCTGTTTTTT.

The chain uses TRBV4-3 and TRBJ1-6, with TRBD1 matching over 7 bases. The CDR3 is 14 amino acids. Germline loops: CDR1 LGHNA, CDR2 YSLEER. The trim removed 1 base at V and 8 bases at J, leaving 2 bases unmatched. The CDR3 sequence: CASSQVRGDSPLHF. The CDR3 DNA sequence: TGCGCCAGCAGCCAAGTCAGGGGGGATTCACCCCTCCACTTT.

The chain joins TRBV18 to TRBJ2-7, with 7 bases that match TRBD1. Unmatched junction bases numbered 5, after V lost 3 bases and J lost 3 bases. Germline CDR1 and CDR2: KGHSH and LQKENI. This CDR3 has 14 amino acids. CDR3 amino acids: CASSPRQGDYEQYF. The CDR3 coding sequence is TGTGCCAGCTCACCCCGACAGGGAGACTACGAGCAGTACTTC.

A few counts support this clone. The chain couples TRBV2 to TRBJ1-5; TRBD1 aligns across 7 bases. Germline V CDR1 and CDR2: SNHLY, FYNNEI. The CDR3 has 13 amino acids. The junction had 8 bases not matched to a gene; V was cut back by 4 bases and J by 11 bases. For the CDR3, the DNA is TGTGCCAGCAGTGGGGACAGCCCTGATGCCCAGCATTTT. Amino acids: CASSGDSPDAQHF.

The V and J genes are TRBV10-3 and TRBJ1-1; D uncertain. The germline gives CDR1 ENHRY, CDR2 SYGVKD. This CDR3 is 15 amino acids long. V lost 11 bases and J lost 1, with 20 bases in between. The CDR3: CAAISPGLGNTEAFF. CDR3 bases: TGTGCCGCCATCAGTCCGGGGTTGGGGAACACTGAAGCTTTCTTT.

This clone has just one count. The gene calls are TRBV7-8 and TRBJ1-1, with D perhaps TRBD1 (6 bases). This CDR3 comprises 13 residues. The V gene's germline CDR1 is SGHVS and CDR2 FQNEAQ. Trimming left V 5 bases short and J 11 bases short, with 18 bases between. As DNA, the CDR3 is TGTGCCAGCAGCCCAAGGGAGGGGGGGAAGGCTTTCTTT. Translated, it gives CASSPREGGKAFF.